These 8 T cell receptor beta chains were all obtained from the same sample, sequenced in a study of OX40 agonist ivuxolimab in advanced cancers. The method was immunoSEQ multiplex PCR; TCRdb's version includes in-frame clones alone and lacks a portion of them. Of 68,000 or so clones listed, roughly 86% are singletons. The specimen was CD4+ or CD8+ T cells sorted from blood, collected in a trial of the OX40 agonist ivuxolimab. These receptors all come from an adult with an advanced solid tumor such as melanoma, head and neck, liver or kidney cancer.

The rearrangement links TRBV9 to TRBJ1-2, with D tentatively TRBD1 (5 bases). The CDR3 covers 15 residues. Trimming pared 0 bases from V and 6 bases from J, leaving 15 bases between. Germline V gives CDR1 SGDLS, CDR2 YYNGEE. The CDR3 sequence: CASSVDTSWGDGYTF. Here the CDR3 DNA reads TGTGCCAGCAGCGTAGATACGAGTTGGGGGGATGGCTACACCTTC.

Only a few counts were recorded for this clone. This chain uses TRBV25-1 with TRBJ2-1; 10 positions agree with TRBD2. V shed 8 bases and J 3 bases; nucleotides not matched to a gene: 4. CDR1 and CDR2 from the germline V gene are MGHDK and SYGVNS. The CDR3 consists of 14 residues. CDR3 in DNA: TGTGCCAGCGGGGGACTAGCGCTCTACAATGAGCAGTTCTTC. Its protein is CASGGLALYNEQFF.

The chain has TRBV11-3 and TRBJ2-5, with D perhaps assigned TRBD1 or TRBD2 (6 bases each). The CDR3 extends over 13 amino acids. Trimming left V 5 bases short and J 4 bases short, with 11 bases between. Germline assignment: CDR1 SGHNT and CDR2 YENEEA. CDR3 DNA sequence: TGTGCCAGCAGCCGGGGGCCGGGAGAGACCCAGTACTTC. Residues: CASSRGPGETQYF.

The chain uses TRBV28 and TRBJ2-2; 10 nucleotides line up with TRBD1. Looked up from germline, CDR1 is MDHEN and CDR2 is SYDVKM. The CDR3 has 15 residues. The trim removed 3 bases at V and 5 bases at J, leaving 3 bases unmatched. The CDR3 here is CASSLPGQGTGELFF. The CDR3 DNA follows: TGTGCCAGCAGTTTGCCGGGACAGGGGACCGGGGAGCTGTTTTTT.

The J gene is TRBJ2-1, the V gene TRBV29-1; D unresolved. The CDR3 loop spans 13 amino acids. CDR1 and CDR2 (germline): SQVTM, ANQGSEA. Trimming pared 5 bases from V and 4 bases from J, leaving 12 bases between. The CDR3 loop reads CSVPLGPYNEQFF. In nucleotides, the CDR3 is TGCAGCGTTCCCCTCGGCCCGTACAATGAGCAGTTCTTC.

This clone has only a few counts. V usage is TRBV19 and J usage is TRBJ1-5; maybe TRBD1 (6 bases). CDR1 and CDR2 from the germline V gene are LNHDA and SQIVND (reference sequence). The CDR3 has 14 residues. V was pared by 6 bases and J by 6 bases, with 15 bases between. The CDR3 loop is CASSPSGDGQPQHF. CDR3 nucleotides: TGTGCCAGTAGCCCCTCAGGGGACGGTCAGCCCCAGCATTTT.

Note on this clone: Compared with germline, one end of the junction differs, possibly owing to a read error. The CDR3 sequence: CSVENGLF. Here the CDR3 DNA reads TGCAGCGTTGAAAACGGATTATTC. The V and J genes are TRBV29-1 and TRBJ1-2; D is ambiguous. The CDR3 consists of 8 residues. From germline, CDR1 is SQVTM and CDR2 ANQGSEA.

The chain has TRBV28 and TRBJ1-5, with 8 bases matching TRBD1. The junction had 6 bases not matched to a gene; V was cut back by 4 bases and J by 7 bases. CDR3 size: 14 residues. Germline CDR1 and CDR2: MDHEN and SYDVKM. The CDR3 DNA reads as TGTGCCAGCAGTTACAGACAGGGGATACAGCCCCAGCATTTT. Translated, it gives CASSYRQGIQPQHF.